The 19 T cell receptor beta chains below come from one sample, sequenced in a study of T cell repertoires in aging, cancer and after chemotherapy. A mixed TRB-A/B primer pool amplified rearranged TRB by multiplex touch-down PCR. MiXCR, run by TCRdb on the multiplex PCR reads, gives a single entry per CDR3 protein. The table shows about 6,400 distinct CDR3 sequences, with 21% occurring only once. The template was genomic DNA from peripheral blood, not RNA. Sequencing was done on a sample of blood. The receptor set was obtained from a human donor with a blood cancer.

This clonotype was observed a handful of times. The genes are TRBV10-3 and TRBJ1-4; D ambiguous. CDR3 size: 13 residues. V was pared by 8 bases and J by 4 bases, with 11 bases between. The V gene's germline CDR1 is ENHRY and CDR2 SYGVKD. The CDR3: CAIRKGFNEKLFF. The CDR3 nucleotides are TGTGCCATCCGAAAGGGATTTAATGAAAAACTGTTTTTT.

V gene TRBV5-1 combines with J gene TRBJ1-1; D may be TRBD1 (5 bases). CDR1 and CDR2 (germline): SGHRS, YFSETQ. The CDR3 extends over 14 amino acids. V lost 3 bases, J lost 3 bases, and 12 bases lay in between. CDR3 DNA: TGCGCCAGCAGCTCAACAGGTCCTTACACTGAAGCTTTCTTT. This encodes CASSSTGPYTEAFF.

Of note for this clonotype: One junction end does not reproduce the germline sequence, and a read error may be involved. The V and J genes are TRBV20-1 and TRBJ1-2; the match to TRBD1 covers 8 bases. Germline V gene lookup returns CDR1 DFQATT and CDR2 SNEGSKA (reference sequence). The CDR3 has 14 residues. The CDR3 sequence: CSASRDRLTYSYTF. For the CDR3, the DNA is TGCAGTGCTAGCCGGGACAGGTTGACCTATAGCTACACCTTC.

This clonotype was seen a few times. This chain uses TRBV7-3 with TRBJ1-4; tentatively, D is TRBD1 (5 bases). The CDR3 loop spans 13 amino acids. Looked up from germline, CDR1 is SGHTA and CDR2 is FQGTGA. Trimming took 6 bases from V and 8 from J, leaving 13 bases between them. The CDR3 DNA reads as TGTGCCAGCAGTCTCGTTCAGGGCGAAAAACTGTTTTTT. This codes for CASSLVQGEKLFF.

The rearrangement uses TRBV27 and TRBJ2-7; 13 bases fit TRBD2. The length of the CDR3 is 15 residues. Trimming took 4 bases from V and 5 from J; bases not matched to a gene: 5. Germline V gene data show CDR1 as MNHEY and CDR2 as SMNVEV (reference sequence). The CDR3 nucleotides read TGTGCCAGCAGTTCGACTAGCGGGAGGCCCGACGAGCAGTACTTC. Amino acid sequence: CASSSTSGRPDEQYF.

V usage is TRBV28 and J usage is TRBJ2-7, with 8 bases aligning to TRBD1. The CDR3 has 15 amino acids. From germline, CDR1 is MDHEN and CDR2 SYDVKM. Trimming took 5 bases from V and 6 from J; bases not matched to a gene: 12. The CDR3 bases are TGTGCCAGCAGTGGAAGACAGGGGTGGAGAGGCGAGCAGTACTTC. The encoded protein is CASSGRQGWRGEQYF.

The table lists this clonotype with a count of one. The chain carries TRBV7-3 and TRBJ2-5, with TRBD1 matching 8 bases. The length of the CDR3 is 13 residues. V gave up 10 bases and J gave up 7 bases; unmatched junction bases: 11. Germline CDR1 reads SGHTA; CDR2 reads FQGTGA. DNA for the CDR3: TGTGCCACCTCTAGCGTTACAGGGGGGACCCAGTACTTC. It specifies CATSSVTGGTQYF.

This clonotype turned up a few times. CDR3 in amino acids: CASSKIGYEKLFF. The CDR3 DNA follows: TGTGCCAGCAGTAAGATCGGATATGAAAAACTGTTTTTT. The chain employs TRBV11-2 and TRBJ1-4; D is undetermined. The CDR3 totals 13 residues. Per germline, CDR1 SGHAT and CDR2 FQNNGV. Trimming shortened V by 6 bases and J by 6 bases, and 11 bases separated the two germline ends. Variable domain in full (rest from reference TRBV11-2 and TRBJ1-4): EAGVAQSPRYKIIEKRQSVAFWCNPISGHATLYWYQQILGQGPKLLIQFQNNGVVDDSQLPKDRFSAERLKGVDSTLKIQPAKLEDSAVYLCASSKIGYEKLFFGSGTQLSVL.

This clonotype has a single count. The rearrangement joins TRBV30 to TRBJ2-2, with 7 nucleotides matching TRBD1. The CDR3 totals 15 residues. J was trimmed by 4 bases and V by 4 bases; bases with no gene match: 9. Germline V CDR1 and CDR2: GTSNPN, SVGIG (reference sequence). CDR3 DNA sequence: TGTGCCTGGACCCCTAGGGCAGGGGGCACCGGGGAGCTGTTTTTT. It yields the protein CAWTPRAGGTGELFF.

This chain links TRBV4-1 with TRBJ1-2; possible D gene TRBD1, 5 bases. Per germline, CDR1 MGHRA and CDR2 YSYEKL. This CDR3 spans 13 amino acids. Trimming removed 5 bases from V and 4 bases from J, with 11 bases in between. The chain's CDR3 is CASSTPGGYGYTF. CDR3 coding DNA: TGCGCCAGCAGCACCCCCGGGGGCTATGGCTACACCTTC.

Here the CDR3 reads CASSLEANTNIQYF. The CDR3 DNA follows: TGCGCCAGCAGCTTGGAAGCAAACACAAACATTCAGTACTTC. The V gene is TRBV5-1, the J gene TRBJ2-4; D gene uncertain. This CDR3 has 14 residues. With 0 bases removed from V and 6 bases from J, the gap between germline ends came to 10 bases. CDR1 and CDR2 (germline): SGHRS, YFSETQ.

In its sample, this clonotype ranks as medium-sized (0.01 to 0.1%). V usage is TRBV6-1 and J usage is TRBJ1-4, with 7 bases aligning to TRBD1. Germline V CDR1 and CDR2: MNHNS, SASEGT. J lost 4 bases, V lost 1 base, and 6 bases had no gene match. The CDR3 is 16 residues long. The CDR3 region has the DNA TGTGCCAGCAGTGAAGGACTTGGGACAGTTAATGAAAAACTGTTTTTT. Its translation is CASSEGLGTVNEKLFF.

This chain links TRBV24-1 with TRBJ2-7; TRBD1 matches 7 bases. The junction had 6 bases not matched to a gene; V was cut back by 4 bases and J by 4 bases. CDR1 and CDR2 from the germline V gene are KGHDR and SFDVKD. This CDR3 has 14 amino acids. The CDR3 region has the DNA TGTGCCACCAGTGAGGCAGGGGGTCATTACGAGCAGTACTTC. As protein: CATSEAGGHYEQYF.

This clonotype has a handful of counts. The chain carries TRBV11-2 and TRBJ2-1; no definite D call. The CDR3 is made up of 19 amino acids. Trimming left V 3 bases short and J 0 bases short, with 21 bases between. Germline assignment: CDR1 SGHAT and CDR2 FQNNGV. The CDR3 DNA follows: TGTGCCAGCAGCTTGGCTGCCTGGCGAACGAAATCCTCCTACAATGAGCAGTTCTTC. The encoded protein is CASSLAAWRTKSSYNEQFF.

The chain links TRBV5-6 to TRBJ2-7; 9 positions match TRBD1. CDR3 length: 16 residues. V trimming: 6 bases; J trimming: 5 bases; junction bases outside the gene matches: 15. Germline CDR1 and CDR2: SGHDT and YYEEEE. The CDR3 coding sequence is TGTGCCAGCAACCTGTGGACCGGGACAGGGTATAACGAGCAGTACTTC. Residues: CASNLWTGTGYNEQYF.

The rearrangement links TRBV9 to TRBJ2-3; the match to TRBD2 covers 7 bases. Germline CDR1 and CDR2: SGDLS and YYNGEE. The CDR3 covers 16 residues. V gave up 5 bases and J gave up 3 bases; unmatched junction bases: 12. The chain's CDR3 is CASSEGRAGSTDTQYF. In nucleotides, the CDR3 is TGTGCCAGCAGTGAAGGGAGGGCAGGGTCGACAGATACGCAGTATTTT.

This clonotype was seen a handful of times. This sequence joins TRBV4-1 and TRBJ2-3; D gene uncertain. The CDR3 is 13 residues long. The V and J ends lost 1 base and 4 bases respectively, with 6 bases between them. CDR1 and CDR2 (germline): MGHRA, YSYEKL. CDR3 sequence reads: CASSQGQPDTQYF. For the CDR3, the DNA is TGCGCCAGCAGCCAAGGTCAGCCAGATACGCAGTATTTT.

For this clonotype: A much larger clone differs by one base, so this may be a read error. The chain links TRBV6-1 to TRBJ2-7, with TRBD2 identical over 7 bases. V gave up 6 bases and J gave up 6 bases; unmatched junction bases: 11. The CDR3 contains 14 residues. The germline CDR1 and CDR2 sequences are MNHNS and SASEGT. The CDR3 region has the DNA TGTGCCAGCAGCGGACTGGGCGGGAGCCCCGAGCAGTACTTC. Amino acids: CASSGLGGSPEQYF.

Only a few counts were recorded for this clonotype. The chain couples TRBV6-9 to TRBJ2-7; perhaps D is TRBD1 or TRBD2 (5 bases each). The CDR3 has 15 residues. The germline V gene has CDR1 MNHGY and CDR2 SVAAGI. Trimming stripped 1 base from V and 2 bases from J, with 12 bases between. The CDR3 nucleotides are TGTGCCAGCAGTTATTGCAGGGTGGGGGCCTACGAGCAGTACTTC. Amino acids: CASSYCRVGAYEQYF.